These 25 T cell receptor beta chains originate from one sample sequenced in a study of cytomegalovirus exposure and HLA in healthy donors. PCR amplification relied on 60 Vbeta primers (plus 13 Jbeta primers). Clones were sequenced by immunoSEQ multiplex PCR, and TCRdb holds only the in-frame ones, with some missing. The table has around 170,000 clones, about 81% seen once. The sequenced sample was PBMCs. The receptor set was obtained from a man between 40 and 49 years old in good health and CMV-seronegative.

The table lists this clone with a count of one. The chain links TRBV19 to TRBJ2-2, with TRBD2 identical over 9 bases. This CDR3 is 15 amino acids long. The V gene's germline CDR1 is LNHDA and CDR2 SQIVND (reference sequence). V shed 6 bases, J shed 2 bases, and the junction held 4 bases outside the gene matches. DNA for the CDR3: TGTGCCAGTAGGTTGGGACTAGCAAACACCGGGGAGCTGTTTTTT. This gives the protein CASRLGLANTGELFF.

CDR3 DNA: TGTGCCAGCAGTCGGGGGGGTGATGAGGTCTACGAGCAGTACTTC. As protein: CASSRGGDEVYEQYF. The chain has TRBV6-6 and TRBJ2-7; TRBD2 aligns across 8 bases. V shed 5 bases, J shed 3 bases, and the junction held 9 bases outside the gene matches. The CDR3 extends over 15 amino acids. CDR1 is MNHNY, CDR2 SVGAGI, per germline (reference sequence).

The genes are TRBV11-2 and TRBJ2-1; D gene uncertain. Deletions cut 5 bases from V and 7 bases from J, with 6 bases between. This CDR3 contains 11 residues. The V gene's germline CDR1 is SGHAT and CDR2 FQNNGV. The chain's CDR3 is CASSPLNEQFF. CDR3 nucleotide sequence: TGTGCCAGCAGCCCCTTGAATGAGCAGTTCTTC. Supplemented by reference TRBV11-2 and TRBJ2-1, the full variable domain reads EAGVAQSPRYKIIEKRQSVAFWCNPISGHATLYWYQQILGQGPKLLIQFQNNGVVDDSQLPKDRFSAERLKGVDSTLKIQPAKLEDSAVYLCASSPLNEQFFGPGTRLTVL.

The chain joins TRBV11-3 to TRBJ2-3, with 9 bases matching TRBD1. This CDR3 has 15 amino acids. V gave up 5 bases and J gave up 3 bases; unmatched junction bases: 6. CDR1 is SGHNT and CDR2 is YENEEA in the germline V gene. The DNA of the CDR3 is TGTGCCAGCAGCGCACAGGGGGCGCGGACAGATACGCAGTATTTT. It yields the protein CASSAQGARTDTQYF.

The gene calls are TRBV18 and TRBJ2-7; no firm D call. V was clipped by 4 bases and J by 1 base, with 5 bases between them. CDR3 length: 12 amino acids. Germline values: CDR1 KGHSH, CDR2 LQKENI. The CDR3 DNA sequence: TGTGCCAGCTCACTCCCATCCTACGAGCAGTACTTC. Translating gives CASSLPSYEQYF.

V and J are TRBV30 and TRBJ1-5; a possible D gene is TRBD1 (5 bases). V was cut by 2 bases and J by 5 bases, with 10 bases left in between. This CDR3 is 13 amino acids long. From germline, CDR1 is GTSNPN and CDR2 SVGIG (reference sequence). The chain's CDR3 is CAWSRGRDQPQHF. CDR3 DNA sequence: TGTGCCTGGAGTAGGGGCCGGGATCAGCCCCAGCATTTT.

This clone was observed a few times. The chain uses TRBV4-3 and TRBJ1-2; a weak D match, TRBD1 (6 bases). Deletions cut 4 bases from V and 8 bases from J, with 14 bases between. The germline CDR1 and CDR2 sequences are LGHNA and YSLEER. The CDR3 spans 13 residues. The CDR3 DNA reads as TGCGCCAGCAGCCGGGCGACAGGTGACGGCTACACCTTC. Protein product: CASSRATGDGYTF.

The genes are TRBV4-3 and TRBJ2-2; 12 bases are a match to TRBD1. Germline V gene sequence: CDR1 LGHNA, CDR2 YSLEER. CDR3 size: 17 residues. Unmatched junction bases numbered 7, after V lost 4 bases and J lost 4 bases. The CDR3 protein is CASSPTWDRGLTGELFF. The CDR3 DNA reads TGCGCCAGCAGCCCTACATGGGACAGGGGGCTCACCGGGGAGCTGTTTTTT.

Note on this clone: Germline and junction disagree at one end, which may indicate a read error. J is TRBJ1-2 and V is TRBV7-6; TRBD1 aligns across 7 bases. Per germline, CDR1 SGHVS and CDR2 FNYEAQ. This CDR3 contains 15 residues. CDR3: CASGLGPGQHYGYTF. In DNA, the CDR3 is TGTGCCAGCGGCTTAGGCCCGGGACAGCACTATGGCTACACCTTC.

J is TRBJ2-3 and V is TRBV7-2; 15 positions agree with TRBD2. Germline V gives CDR1 SGHTA, CDR2 FQGNSA. CDR3 length: 19 amino acids. Trimming cost V 5 bases and J 5 bases; bases outside gene matches: 14. CDR3 nucleotides: TGTGCCAGCAGCCCACAGTCCGGGACTAGCGGGGGGCCAAAAGATACGCAGTATTTT. It yields the protein CASSPQSGTSGGPKDTQYF.

This clone appeared a single time. The genes are TRBV5-6 and TRBJ2-7; 7 bases map to TRBD2. CDR1 and CDR2 from the germline V gene are SGHDT and YYEEEE. J lost 3 bases, V lost 1 base, and 1 base had no gene match. This CDR3 has 13 residues. Written as DNA, the CDR3 is TGTGCCAGCAGCTTGCGGGGGGACTACGAGCAGTACTTC. This codes for CASSLRGDYEQYF.

Remarks on this clone: The junction departs from the called germline gene at one end, perhaps through a read error. Other nucleotide sequences in the sample specify the same CDR3. The chain has TRBV2 and TRBJ1-4, with 8 nucleotides matching TRBD1. CDR1 is SNHLY and CDR2 is FYNNEI in the germline V gene. The CDR3 consists of 18 residues. CDR3 coding DNA: TGTGCCAGTAGTGATTGGTCAGGGGGCATGTCAACTAATGAAAAACTGTTTTTT. Encoded protein: CASSDWSGGMSTNEKLFF.

This chain connects TRBV30 to TRBJ2-1, with TRBD2 matching 14 bases. This CDR3 is 15 amino acids long. V lost 5 bases, J lost 9 bases, and 9 bases stayed unmatched. Germline CDR1 and CDR2: GTSNPN and SVGIG (reference sequence). The CDR3 nucleotides are TGTGCCTGGGCAGGACTAGCGGGAGGAGGGACTGAGCAGTTCTTC. Its translation: CAWAGLAGGGTEQFF.

The chain couples TRBV18 to TRBJ2-1, with 11 positions matching TRBD1. The V gene end was trimmed by 4 bases and the J gene end by 10 bases; junction bases not matched to a gene: 6. CDR3 length: 14 amino acids. From germline, CDR1 is KGHSH and CDR2 LQKENI. The CDR3 DNA follows: TGTGCCAGCTCACACGGGACAGGGGGAGGGGAGCAGTTCTTC. It encodes CASSHGTGGGEQFF.

The V and J genes are TRBV11-2 and TRBJ2-7; 8 bases agree with TRBD1. Germline loops: CDR1 SGHAT, CDR2 FQNNGV. The ends lost 3 bases at V and 7 bases at J; junction bases unmatched: 11. The CDR3 covers 15 residues. CDR3 region: CASSFITGGSWEQYF. CDR3 nucleotides: TGTGCCAGCAGCTTTATAACAGGGGGTTCGTGGGAGCAGTACTTC.

The V gene is TRBV9, the J gene TRBJ2-5; 11 bases match TRBD2. The J call may be in error: the DNA end matches TRBJ2-7 better. Germline CDR1 SGDLS, CDR2 YYNGEE. This CDR3 spans 17 amino acids. The CDR3 DNA follows: TGTGCCAGCAGCCCCAGAACCGGGACTAGCGGCTCCTACGAGCAGTACTTC. Amino acid sequence: CASSPRTGTSGSYEQYF.

The genes are TRBV27 and TRBJ2-2; D call uncertain. CDR1 is MNHEY, CDR2 SMNVEV, per germline (reference sequence). This CDR3 has 14 residues. Between the trimmed V and J ends, which lost 2 bases and 7 bases, there was a span of 11 bases. In nucleotides, the CDR3 is TGTGCCAGCAGTTTAGAGAGAGGAATCGGGGAGCTGTTTTTT. This codes for CASSLERGIGELFF.

The rearrangement joins TRBV6-6 to TRBJ2-7, with TRBD1 matching 9 bases. The V gene end was trimmed by 6 bases and the J gene end by 6 bases; junction bases not matched to a gene: 3. The CDR3 has 12 residues. In germline, CDR1 is MNHNY, CDR2 SVGAGI (reference sequence). DNA for the CDR3: TGTGCCAGCAGCCCGGACAGGGGCGAGCAGTACTTC. Translating gives CASSPDRGEQYF.

This chain links TRBV19 with TRBJ1-1; TRBD1 matches 9 bases. Germline CDR1 LNHDA, CDR2 SQIVND (reference sequence). This CDR3 has 17 amino acids. Trimming at V came to 3 bases and at J to 6 bases, leaving 14 bases not matched to a gene. The DNA for the CDR3 is TGTGCCAGTAGTATGACCCCGGACAGGGGCAAACACTCTGAAGCTTTCTTT. Protein product: CASSMTPDRGKHSEAFF.

This sequence joins TRBV27 and TRBJ1-1; no clear D gene. V lost 6 bases and J lost 6, with 17 bases in between. CDR3 size: 14 residues. From germline, CDR1 is MNHEY and CDR2 SMNVEV (reference sequence). CDR3 residues: CASSPFRGGSEAFF. As DNA, the CDR3 is TGTGCCAGCAGCCCCTTCCGGGGAGGGTCTGAAGCTTTCTTT.

V is TRBV29-1 and J is TRBJ2-7; 10 nucleotides line up with TRBD1. V shed 4 bases, J shed 7 bases, and the junction held 13 bases outside the gene matches. Germline V gives CDR1 SQVTM, CDR2 ANQGSEA. The CDR3 contains 15 residues. The DNA of the CDR3 is TGCAGCGTTGGGGCCGGGACAGGGGCAGAGGGAGAGCAGTACTTC. Protein sequence: CSVGAGTGAEGEQYF.

This rearrangement joins TRBV30 to TRBJ2-1; TRBD2 might be the D (6 bases). The CDR3 runs to 16 residues. Trimming removed 4 bases at V and 0 bases at J, with 16 bases between. Germline lookup yields CDR1 GTSNPN and CDR2 SVGIG (reference sequence). CDR3 in amino acids: CAWKGTGVSSYNEQFF. The DNA of the CDR3 is TGTGCCTGGAAGGGAACGGGGGTGAGCTCCTACAATGAGCAGTTCTTC.

The chain joins TRBV10-3 to TRBJ2-1; tentative D call: TRBD1 (6 bases). Germline values: CDR1 ENHRY, CDR2 SYGVKD. The CDR3 spans 15 residues. Deletions cut 2 bases from V and 2 bases from J, with 10 bases between. The chain's CDR3 is CAISERQGTYNEQFF. CDR3 sequence (DNA): TGTGCCATCAGTGAGCGGCAGGGGACCTACAATGAGCAGTTCTTC.

The table lists this clone with a count of one. The genes are TRBV19 and TRBJ1-5; D is possibly TRBD1 (5 bases). This CDR3 has 13 amino acids. Germline loops: CDR1 LNHDA, CDR2 SQIVND (reference sequence). The V and J ends lost 5 bases and 2 bases respectively, with 7 bases between them. As DNA, the CDR3 is TGTGCCAGTAGTCCGACAGGCAATCAGCCCCAGCATTTT. This encodes CASSPTGNQPQHF.

This sequence joins TRBV4-1 and TRBJ2-7; 7 bases map to TRBD1. Germline V gene sequence: CDR1 MGHRA, CDR2 YSYEKL. V was pared by 4 bases and J by 3 bases, with 9 bases of the junction left unmatched. The length of the CDR3 is 15 residues. CDR3 amino acids: CASSRSGTESYEQYF. In DNA, the CDR3 is TGCGCCAGCAGCCGGTCCGGGACAGAAAGCTACGAGCAGTACTTC.